The 3 T cell receptor beta chains below were found in one sample sequenced in a study of preoperative IRX-2 immunotherapy in early breast cancer. Noted treatment: preoperative locoregional IRX-2 cytokine immunotherapy. Assay used: immunoSEQ multiplex PCR; TCRdb lists only in-frame clones, some missing. Of some 19,000 clones listed, approximately 80% are singletons. This specimen was lymph node tissue, taken after IRX-2 immunotherapy. The source is a human donor with breast cancer.

This chain links TRBV10-2 with TRBJ1-4, with 7 bases matching TRBD1. The CDR3 consists of 14 residues. The V and J ends lost 5 bases and 2 bases, in that order; junction bases with no gene match: 2. CDR1 is WSHSY, CDR2 SAAADI, per germline. CDR3 coding DNA: TGCGCCAGCAGTTTACAGGGGACTAATGAAAAACTGTTTTTT. Translating it yields CASSLQGTNEKLFF.

The genes are TRBV29-1 and TRBJ1-2, with D unresolved. Germline CDR1 reads SQVTM; CDR2 reads ANQGSEA. This CDR3 spans 12 amino acids. With 4 bases removed from V and 3 bases from J, the gap between germline ends came to 9 bases. This chain's CDR3 is CSVGADYYGYTF. The CDR3 DNA follows: TGCAGCGTTGGGGCAGATTACTATGGCTACACCTTC.

J is TRBJ2-7 and V is TRBV11-3; 9 bases agree with TRBD1. Germline trimming cut 6 bases from V and 2 bases from J; bases unmatched to any gene: 5. Germline loops: CDR1 SGHNT, CDR2 YENEEA. CDR3 length: 14 residues. CDR3 sequence reads: CASSSWTGAYEQYF. The DNA of the CDR3 is TGTGCCAGCAGTTCGTGGACAGGGGCCTACGAGCAGTACTTC. Full variable domain (outside the CDR3, taken from reference TRBV11-3 and TRBJ2-7): EAGVVQSPRYKIIEKKQPVAFWCNPISGHNTLYWYLQNLGQGPELLIRYENEEAVDDSQLPKDRFSAERLKGVDSTLKIQPAELGDSAVYLCASSSWTGAYEQYFGPGTRLTVT.